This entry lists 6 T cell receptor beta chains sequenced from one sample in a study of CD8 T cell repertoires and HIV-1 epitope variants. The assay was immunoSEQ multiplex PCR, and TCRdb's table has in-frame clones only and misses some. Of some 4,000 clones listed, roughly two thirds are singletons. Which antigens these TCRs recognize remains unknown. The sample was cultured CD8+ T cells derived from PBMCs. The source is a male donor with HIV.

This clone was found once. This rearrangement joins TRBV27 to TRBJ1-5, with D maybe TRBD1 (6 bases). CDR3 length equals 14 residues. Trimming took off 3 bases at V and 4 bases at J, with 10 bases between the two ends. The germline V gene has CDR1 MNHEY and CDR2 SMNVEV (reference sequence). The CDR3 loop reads CASSLRGENQPQHF. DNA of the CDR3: TGTGCCAGCAGTTTGAGGGGGGAGAATCAGCCCCAGCATTTT.

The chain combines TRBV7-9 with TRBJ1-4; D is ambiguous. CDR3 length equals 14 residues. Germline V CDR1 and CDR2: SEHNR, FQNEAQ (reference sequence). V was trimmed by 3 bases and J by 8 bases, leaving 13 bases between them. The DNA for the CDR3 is TGTGCCAGCAGCTTGGCGGGGAGAGGGGAAAAACTGTTTTTT. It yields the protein CASSLAGRGEKLFF.

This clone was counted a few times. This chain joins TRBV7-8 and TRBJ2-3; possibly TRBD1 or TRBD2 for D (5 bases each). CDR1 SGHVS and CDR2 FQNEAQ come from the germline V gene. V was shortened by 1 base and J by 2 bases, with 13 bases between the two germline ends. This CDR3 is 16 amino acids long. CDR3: CASSLGGMGATDTQYF. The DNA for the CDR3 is TGTGCCAGCAGCTTAGGGGGGATGGGAGCCACAGATACGCAGTATTTT.

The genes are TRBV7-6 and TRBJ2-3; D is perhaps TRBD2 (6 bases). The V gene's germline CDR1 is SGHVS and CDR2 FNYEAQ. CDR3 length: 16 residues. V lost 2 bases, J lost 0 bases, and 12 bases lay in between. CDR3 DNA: TGTGCCAGCAGCTTAAGCGTCGGGACTAGCACAGATACGCAGTATTTT. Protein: CASSLSVGTSTDTQYF.

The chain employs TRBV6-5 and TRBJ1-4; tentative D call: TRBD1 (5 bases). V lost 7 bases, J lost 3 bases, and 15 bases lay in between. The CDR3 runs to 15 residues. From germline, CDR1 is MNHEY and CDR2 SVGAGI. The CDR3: CASTHRGAANEKLFF. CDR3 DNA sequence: TGTGCCAGCACCCATCGGGGCGCGGCTAATGAAAAACTGTTTTTT.

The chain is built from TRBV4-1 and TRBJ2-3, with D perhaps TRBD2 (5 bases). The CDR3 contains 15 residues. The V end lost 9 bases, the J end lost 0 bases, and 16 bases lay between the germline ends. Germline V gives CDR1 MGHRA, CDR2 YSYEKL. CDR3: CARLLDVDSTDTQYF. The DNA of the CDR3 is TGCGCCAGGTTACTAGACGTGGACAGCACAGATACGCAGTATTTT.